A selection of T cell receptor beta chains follows, all from one sample in a study of shared clonotypes between healthy human individuals. The table came from immunoSEQ multiplex PCR; TCRdb's copy has only in-frame clones and leaves some out. This sample has about 2 million clones; roughly 96% occur once, and the top ten carry about 0.13%. Sequencing input: naive CD4+ T cells sorted from blood. The receptor source for this set is a man younger than 30 in good health. Each CDR3 is given with its conserved first and last residue. Each record gives: J gene, D gene, clone size, V gene, CDR3 protein. A D gene is named only where the DNA matches it firmly. For some rows the clone size is stated as once, few or many, or as a class when expanded; others skip it.

TRBJ1-1 | NA | NA | TRBV18 | CASSPREQANTEAFF
TRBJ1-2 | TRBD1 | NA | TRBV27 | CASSWGQGPNYGYTF
TRBJ1-3 | NA | NA | TRBV7-2 | CASSLAYGPGNTIYF
TRBJ1-1 | NA | NA | TRBV19 | CASSSPRGLIDNTEAFF
TRBJ2-5 | NA | NA | TRBV28 | CASSTGVETQYF
TRBJ1-4 | NA | NA | TRBV9 | CASSPRTLGEKLFF
TRBJ2-2 | NA | NA | TRBV7-3 | CASSSSNTGELFF
TRBJ2-2 | NA | NA | TRBV6-5 | CASSRLGKNTGELFF
TRBJ2-1 | NA | NA | TRBV6-4 | CASRYPSSYNEQFF
TRBJ2-5 | NA | NA | TRBV18 | CASSPPGQETQYF
TRBJ1-5 | NA | NA | TRBV7-9 | CASSPSSGSNQPQHF
TRBJ2-2 | TRBD1 | NA | TRBV28 | CASISSGQLNTGELFF
TRBJ2-7 | TRBD2 | NA | TRBV18 | CASSLRREFGSYEQYF
TRBJ2-1 | NA | once | TRBV6-6 | CASSSYLAGGSNEQFF
TRBJ2-7 | NA | NA | TRBV10-3 | CAISESGRDSYEQYF
TRBJ1-5 | NA | NA | TRBV18 | CASSPSADQPQHF
TRBJ2-4 | TRBD1 | NA | TRBV5-6 | CASSYRGQGQNIQYF
TRBJ1-1 | NA | NA | TRBV27 | CASSLRENTEAFF
NA | TRBD1 | NA | TRBV18 | CASSQAGQGMNEQYF
TRBJ2-7 | NA | NA | TRBV14 | CASSQPGGGAIYEQYF
TRBJ2-5 | NA | NA | TRBV7-7 | CASSADSETQYF
TRBJ2-7 | NA | once | TRBV5-6 | CASSLGTGAISYEQYF
TRBJ2-2 | NA | NA | TRBV6-6 | CASSYERPNTGELFF
TRBJ2-7 | TRBD1 | once | TRBV7-9 | CASSGDRQSSYEQYF
TRBJ1-2 | NA | NA | TRBV4-3 | CASSQELQADYGYTF
TRBJ2-2 | NA | NA | TRBV7-8 | CASSRSNTGELFF
TRBJ2-5 | TRBD2 | NA | TRBV6-6 | CASTPRGGGVPGTQYF
TRBJ2-7 | NA | NA | TRBV20-1 | CSANPEGEQYF
TRBJ2-7 | NA | NA | TRBV30 | CAWGRVYEQYF
TRBJ1-3 | TRBD1 | NA | TRBV25-1 | CASTRQGSSGNTIYF
TRBJ2-1 | TRBD2 | NA | TRBV5-1 | CACSLTSGSNEQFF
TRBJ2-7 | NA | NA | TRBV6-6 | CASSYGGWYEQYF
TRBJ2-7 | NA | NA | TRBV7-8 | CASSLGPIPSYEQYF
TRBJ2-1 | TRBD2 | NA | TRBV25-1 | CASSAGTSSFRNEQFF